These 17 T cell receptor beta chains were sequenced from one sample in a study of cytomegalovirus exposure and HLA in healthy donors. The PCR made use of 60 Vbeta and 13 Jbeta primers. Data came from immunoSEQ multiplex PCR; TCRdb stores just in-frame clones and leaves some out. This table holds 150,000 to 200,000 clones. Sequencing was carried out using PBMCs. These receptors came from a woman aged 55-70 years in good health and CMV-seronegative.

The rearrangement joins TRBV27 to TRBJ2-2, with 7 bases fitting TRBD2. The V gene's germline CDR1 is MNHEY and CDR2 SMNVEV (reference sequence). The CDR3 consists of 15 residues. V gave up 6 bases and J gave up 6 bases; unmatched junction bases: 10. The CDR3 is CASSLLGRAAGELFF. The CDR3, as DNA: TGTGCCAGCAGCCTATTAGGGAGGGCCGCCGGGGAGCTGTTTTTT.

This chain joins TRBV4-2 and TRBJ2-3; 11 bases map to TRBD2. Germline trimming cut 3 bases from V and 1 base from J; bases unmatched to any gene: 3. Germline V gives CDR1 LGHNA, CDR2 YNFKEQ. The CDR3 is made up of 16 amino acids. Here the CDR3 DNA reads TGTGCCAGCAGCCACCCACTAGCGGGGGGCACAGATACGCAGTATTTT. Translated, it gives CASSHPLAGGTDTQYF.

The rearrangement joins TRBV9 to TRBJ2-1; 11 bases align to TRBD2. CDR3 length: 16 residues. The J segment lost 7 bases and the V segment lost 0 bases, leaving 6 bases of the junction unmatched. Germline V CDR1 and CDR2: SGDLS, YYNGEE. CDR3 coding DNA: TGTGCCAGCAGCGTAGGGCTAGCGGGAGGAATGAATGAGCAGTTCTTC. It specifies CASSVGLAGGMNEQFF.

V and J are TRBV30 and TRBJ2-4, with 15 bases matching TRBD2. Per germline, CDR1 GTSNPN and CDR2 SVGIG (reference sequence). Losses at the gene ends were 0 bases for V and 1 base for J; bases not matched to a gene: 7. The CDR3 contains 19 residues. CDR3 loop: CAWSVWTSGRALAKNIQYF. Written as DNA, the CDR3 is TGTGCCTGGAGTGTTTGGACTAGCGGGAGGGCCTTGGCCAAAAACATTCAGTACTTC.

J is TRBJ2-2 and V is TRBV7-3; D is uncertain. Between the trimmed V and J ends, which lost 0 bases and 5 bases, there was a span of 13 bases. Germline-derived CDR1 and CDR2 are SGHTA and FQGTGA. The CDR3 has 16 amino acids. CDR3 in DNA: TGTGCCAGCAGCTTAACCGGAGTAACCGGAACCGGGGAGCTGTTTTTT. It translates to CASSLTGVTGTGELFF.

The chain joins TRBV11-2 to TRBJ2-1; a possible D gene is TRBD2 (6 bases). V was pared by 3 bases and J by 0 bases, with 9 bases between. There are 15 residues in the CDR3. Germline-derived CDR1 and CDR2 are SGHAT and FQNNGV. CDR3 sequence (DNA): TGTGCCAGCAGCTTTAGCGGTTTCTCCTACAATGAGCAGTTCTTC. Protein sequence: CASSFSGFSYNEQFF.

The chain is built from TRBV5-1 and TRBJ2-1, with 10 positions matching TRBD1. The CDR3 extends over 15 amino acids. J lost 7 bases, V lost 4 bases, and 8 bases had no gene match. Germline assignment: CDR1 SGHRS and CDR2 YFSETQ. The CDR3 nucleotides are TGCGCCAGCAGCCAACCCGGGACAGGGGAAAATGAGCAGTTCTTC. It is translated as CASSQPGTGENEQFF.

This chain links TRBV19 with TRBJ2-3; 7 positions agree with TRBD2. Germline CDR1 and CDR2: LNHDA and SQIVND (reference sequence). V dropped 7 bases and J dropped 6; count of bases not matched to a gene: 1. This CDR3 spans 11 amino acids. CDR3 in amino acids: CASKAGDTQYF. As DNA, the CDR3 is TGTGCCAGTAAAGCGGGGGATACGCAGTATTTT.

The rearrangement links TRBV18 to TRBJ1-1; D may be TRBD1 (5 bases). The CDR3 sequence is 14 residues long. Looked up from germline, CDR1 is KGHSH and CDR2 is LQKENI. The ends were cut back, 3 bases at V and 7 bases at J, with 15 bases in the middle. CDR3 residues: CASSPGGRAIEAFF. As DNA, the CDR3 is TGTGCCAGCTCACCGGGGGGAAGGGCCATTGAAGCTTTCTTT.

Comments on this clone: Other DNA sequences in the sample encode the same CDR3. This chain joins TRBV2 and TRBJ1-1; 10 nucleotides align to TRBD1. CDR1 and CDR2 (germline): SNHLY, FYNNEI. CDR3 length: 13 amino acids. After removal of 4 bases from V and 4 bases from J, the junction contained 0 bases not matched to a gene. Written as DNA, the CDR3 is TGTGCCAGCAGTGGGACAGGGGGCACTGAAGCTTTCTTT. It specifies CASSGTGGTEAFF.

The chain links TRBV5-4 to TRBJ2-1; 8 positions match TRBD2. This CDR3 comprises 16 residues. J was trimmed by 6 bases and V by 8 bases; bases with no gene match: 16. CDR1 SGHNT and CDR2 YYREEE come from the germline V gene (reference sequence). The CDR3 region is CASQTSSGTRVNEQFF. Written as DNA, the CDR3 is TGTGCCAGTCAAACCAGTTCCGGGACTAGGGTCAATGAGCAGTTCTTC.

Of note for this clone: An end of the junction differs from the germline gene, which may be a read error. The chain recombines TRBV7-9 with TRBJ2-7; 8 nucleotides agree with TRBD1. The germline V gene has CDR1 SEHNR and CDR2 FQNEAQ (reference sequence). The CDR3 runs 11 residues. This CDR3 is CASSSEGQALF. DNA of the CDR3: TGTGCCAGCAGTTCAGAGGGACAGGCCCTATTC.

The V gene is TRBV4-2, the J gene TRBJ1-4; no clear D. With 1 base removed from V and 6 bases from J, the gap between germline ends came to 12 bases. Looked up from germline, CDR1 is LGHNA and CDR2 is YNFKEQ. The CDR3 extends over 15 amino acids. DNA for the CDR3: TGTGCCAGCAGCCAAGCCCGGGTCAGCGATGAAAAACTGTTTTTT. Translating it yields CASSQARVSDEKLFF.

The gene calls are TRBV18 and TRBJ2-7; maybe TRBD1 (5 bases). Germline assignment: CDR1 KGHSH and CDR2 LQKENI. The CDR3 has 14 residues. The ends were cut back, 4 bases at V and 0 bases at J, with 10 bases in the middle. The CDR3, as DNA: TGTGCCAGCTCACACTACAGGCGCTCCTACGAGCAGTACTTC. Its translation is CASSHYRRSYEQYF.

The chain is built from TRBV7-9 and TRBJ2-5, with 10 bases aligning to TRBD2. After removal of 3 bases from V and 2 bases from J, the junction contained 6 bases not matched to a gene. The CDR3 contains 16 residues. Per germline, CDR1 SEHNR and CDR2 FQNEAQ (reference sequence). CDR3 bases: TGTGCCAGCAGCTTTTCAACTAGCGGGACTCAAGAGACCCAGTACTTC. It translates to CASSFSTSGTQETQYF.

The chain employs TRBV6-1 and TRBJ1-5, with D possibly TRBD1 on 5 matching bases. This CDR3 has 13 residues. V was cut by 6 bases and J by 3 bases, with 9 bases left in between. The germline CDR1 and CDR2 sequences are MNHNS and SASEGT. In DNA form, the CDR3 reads TGTGCCAGCAGACAGGTAAACAATCAGCCCCAGCATTTT. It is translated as CASRQVNNQPQHF.

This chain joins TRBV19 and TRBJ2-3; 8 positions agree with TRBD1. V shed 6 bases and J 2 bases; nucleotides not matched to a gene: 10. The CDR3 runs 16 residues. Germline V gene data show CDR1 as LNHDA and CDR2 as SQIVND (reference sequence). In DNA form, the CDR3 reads TGTGCCAGTAGACACGCGGGACAGGCCATCACAGATACGCAGTATTTT. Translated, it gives CASRHAGQAITDTQYF.